This T cell receptor beta chain was captured in a study of cytomegalovirus exposure and HLA in healthy donors. Study-wide results and limits: An assumption of roughly uniform sequencing depth across donors underlay the presence/absence analyses.

Worth noting for this clone: Its target is not known.

Trimming cost V 3 bases and J 7 bases; bases outside gene matches: 8. This CDR3 spans 14 amino acids. The germline V gene has CDR1 SEHNR and CDR2 FQNEAQ (reference sequence). With 60 Vbeta and 13 Jbeta primers, the PCR was carried out. Authors' methods: Unique TCR beta chains totaled about 73 million in a later count, with approximately 11 million of them shared. TCRdb keeps only in-frame clones here, not all; method: immunoSEQ multiplex PCR. V and J calls and clone size are copied from that table; D and trimming were computed from the DNA. The sample holds 60,000 to 85,000 clones, about 70% seen once.

Input material: PBMCs. This receptor was taken from a male donor in good health and CMV-seropositive. This chain connects TRBV7-9 to TRBJ2-7; 8 bases map to TRBD1. This CDR3 reads CASSLGGQAWEQYF. In DNA form, the CDR3 reads TGTGCCAGCAGCTTGGGGGGACAGGCCTGGGAGCAGTACTTC.